These 30 T cell receptor beta chains were all obtained from the same sample, sequenced in a study of molecular identifiers for immune sequencing clone quantification. TCRdb re-called the PCR reads through MiXCR, storing one row per CDR3 protein. The data show about 40,000 distinct CDR3 sequences, 24% seen once. The sequenced material came from naive CD8+ T cells from blood, with Jurkat cell RNA spiked in. This sample's subset: FACS-sorted CD8+CD4-CCR7+CD45RA+ naive T cells. The receptor set was obtained from a human donor in good health. Some libraries in this study had Jurkat cell RNA spiked in.

This clonotype showed up many times. The chain links TRBV10-3 to TRBJ2-7; D call uncertain. CDR3 length: 20 amino acids. The germline V gene encodes CDR1 ENHRY and CDR2 SYGVKD. V shed 0 bases and J shed 0 bases, with 24 bases lying between them. In nucleotides, the CDR3 is TGTGCCATCAGTGAGTCCGTGGCCGGCGGATCTTGGGGTAGCTCCTACGAGCAGTACTTC. Its protein is CAISESVAGGSWGSSYEQYF.

In its sample, this clonotype was seen many times. The chain joins TRBV6-5 to TRBJ2-3; a weak D match, TRBD1 (6 bases). V dropped 6 bases and J dropped 4 bases, with 11 bases sitting between them. CDR3 length: 13 residues. Germline CDR1 reads MNHEY; CDR2 reads SVGAGI. As DNA, the CDR3 is TGTGCCAGCAGGGGACAAGGACCAGATACGCAGTATTTT. Protein sequence: CASRGQGPDTQYF.

By proportion, this clonotype is medium-sized. The chain employs TRBV28 and TRBJ2-3; TRBD2 aligns across 9 bases. This CDR3 has 16 residues. Looked up from germline, CDR1 is MDHEN and CDR2 is SYDVKM. V was clipped by 1 base and J by 3 bases; unmatched bases: 5. CDR3: CASSLSAGGPTDTQYF. The CDR3, as DNA: TGTGCCAGCAGTTTATCGGCGGGAGGGCCGACAGATACGCAGTATTTT.

The chain recombines TRBV12-5 with TRBJ1-5, with a weak D call TRBD1 (6 bases). The germline CDR1 and CDR2 sequences are LGHNT and FRNRAP. The CDR3 extends over 14 amino acids. V was pared by 6 bases and J by 3 bases, with 12 bases between. The CDR3 DNA follows: TGTGCTAGTGGAACCCACAGGGACAATCAGCCCCAGCATTTT. It encodes CASGTHRDNQPQHF.

This clonotype was observed many times. The chain uses TRBV4-1 and TRBJ1-1; 8 bases match TRBD1. Losses at the gene ends were 5 bases for V and 0 bases for J; bases not matched to a gene: 5. CDR1 and CDR2 (germline): MGHRA, YSYEKL. CDR3 length: 15 amino acids. Here the CDR3 DNA reads TGCGCCAGCAGCGAACGGACAGGGCTGAACACTGAAGCTTTCTTT. Encoded protein: CASSERTGLNTEAFF.

This clonotype was counted only a few times. J is TRBJ1-1 and V is TRBV5-1, with D tentatively TRBD1 (6 bases). V shed 3 bases and J shed 0 bases, with 9 bases lying between them. Germline V gives CDR1 SGHRS, CDR2 YFSETQ. The CDR3 covers 14 residues. CDR3 in amino acids: CASSSGVLNTEAFF. CDR3 DNA sequence: TGCGCCAGCAGCTCAGGGGTCCTGAACACTGAAGCTTTCTTT.

This clonotype was observed a single time. A read error may explain this, as a much larger clone is one base away. The gene calls are TRBV24-1 and TRBJ2-3; 7 nucleotides match TRBD1. Germline assignment: CDR1 KGHDR and CDR2 SFDVKD. With 4 bases clipped from V and 5 bases from J, the junction kept 20 bases outside the gene matches. The CDR3 has 19 residues. As DNA, the CDR3 is TGTGCCACCAGTGACCAATATGACAGGGATGAGGACGGCAGAGATACGCAGTATTTT. It codes for CATSDQYDRDEDGRDTQYF.

The V and J genes are TRBV19 and TRBJ1-1; D perhaps matches TRBD1 (5 bases). The V and J ends lost 5 bases and 4 bases respectively, with 23 bases between them. Germline V CDR1 and CDR2: LNHDA, SQIVND (reference sequence). The CDR3 runs 17 residues. The CDR3 here is CASSSLLNAGWGTEAFF. The CDR3 DNA reads TGTGCCAGTAGTTCCCTCCTCAACGCAGGGTGGGGCACTGAAGCTTTCTTT.

J is TRBJ2-7 and V is TRBV27; 8 nucleotides align to TRBD1. Germline CDR1 MNHEY, CDR2 SMNVEV (reference sequence). This CDR3 contains 14 residues. V lost 11 bases and J lost 6; bases outside the gene matches: 15. The CDR3, as DNA: TGTGCCCGCGGTTTCGGTTACAGGGGGTCCGAGCAGTACTTC. This gives the protein CARGFGYRGSEQYF.

This clonotype was counted a single time. Since a much larger clone is just one base distant, this may be a read error. The V call is TRBV7-9, the J call TRBJ2-5, with D possibly matching TRBD2 (6 bases). Per the germline V gene, CDR1 is SEHNR and CDR2 is FQNEAQ (reference sequence). V was shortened by 8 bases and J by 2 bases, with 15 bases between the two germline ends. CDR3 length: 14 residues. CDR3: CASGKLARQETQYF. The CDR3 DNA reads as TGTGCCAGCGGCAAACTAGCACGTCAAGAGACCCAGTACTTC. Together with reference TRBV7-9 and TRBJ2-5, the CDR3 gives the full variable domain: DTGVSQNPRHKITKRGQNVTFRCDPISEHNRLYWYRQTLGQGPEFLTYFQNEAQLEKSRLLSDRFSAERPKGSFSTLEIQRTEQGDSAMYLCASGKLARQETQYFGPGTRLLVL.

The rearrangement links TRBV19 to TRBJ2-1, with D maybe TRBD2 (5 bases). Trimming took 5 bases from V and 0 from J, leaving 20 bases between them. CDR1 LNHDA and CDR2 SQIVND come from the germline V gene (reference sequence). The CDR3 sequence is 18 residues long. This CDR3 is CASSDWASRPPSYNEQFF. The CDR3 DNA follows: TGTGCCAGTAGTGATTGGGCTAGCAGGCCCCCCTCCTACAATGAGCAGTTCTTC. Full variable domain (remainder filled in from reference TRBV19 and TRBJ2-1): DGGITQSPKYLFRKEGQNVTLSCEQNLNHDAMYWYRQDPGQGLRLIYYSQIVNDFQKGDIAEGYSVSREKKESFPLTVTSAQKNPTAFYLCASSDWASRPPSYNEQFFGPGTRLTVL.

Details on this clonotype: At one end, the junction sequence differs from germline, possibly due to a read error. This chain joins TRBV4-3 and TRBJ1-3; D ambiguous. The CDR3 extends over 16 amino acids. Looked up from germline, CDR1 is LGHNA and CDR2 is YSLEER. CDR3 DNA sequence: TGCGCCAGCAGCCAAGGTACGGCGTCTCCTGGAACCACCATATATTTT. Translation gives CASSQGTASPGTTIYF.

The table lists this clonotype with many counts. The genes are TRBV7-9 and TRBJ1-1; 7 bases align to TRBD1. The junction had 7 bases not matched to a gene; V was cut back by 1 base and J by 5 bases. CDR3 length: 15 amino acids. CDR1 is SEHNR and CDR2 is FQNEAQ in the germline V gene (reference sequence). The CDR3 sequence is CASSLGRGIRTEAFF. CDR3 sequence (DNA): TGTGCCAGCAGCTTAGGCAGGGGGATTAGAACTGAAGCTTTCTTT.

The chain joins TRBV5-6 to TRBJ2-3; no reliable D call. The CDR3 runs 12 residues. The germline V gene encodes CDR1 SGHDT and CDR2 YYEEEE. The V gene lost 3 bases and the J gene lost 11 bases, with 13 bases spanning the gap. The CDR3 bases are TGTGCCAGCAGCTCGGTCTCACTGGTGCAGTATTTT. Encoded protein: CASSSVSLVQYF.

This clonotype was found many times. The chain uses TRBV19 and TRBJ2-3; no clear D gene. The CDR3 is 15 amino acids. CDR1 and CDR2 from the germline V gene are LNHDA and SQIVND (reference sequence). V was trimmed by 4 bases and J by 6 bases, leaving 17 bases between them. The CDR3 nucleotides read TGTGCCAGTAGTACCGGGCCGAAATACGGGGATACGCAGTATTTT. Amino acid sequence: CASSTGPKYGDTQYF.

This clonotype came up a few times. This chain joins TRBV11-2 and TRBJ1-5, with 8 positions matching TRBD1. V lost 3 bases and J lost 7; bases outside the gene matches: 5. Germline loops: CDR1 SGHAT, CDR2 FQNNGV. The CDR3 has 14 residues. Written as DNA, the CDR3 is TGTGCCAGCAGCTTCGGACAGGGTGGCCAGCCCCAGCATTTT. This encodes CASSFGQGGQPQHF.

In this sample, this clonotype turned up many times. The V gene is TRBV28, the J gene TRBJ2-7; maybe TRBD2 (6 bases). The V and J ends lost 2 bases and 9 bases respectively, with 14 bases between them. The CDR3 runs to 13 residues. Germline V gives CDR1 MDHEN, CDR2 SYDVKM. CDR3 DNA: TGTGCCAGCAGTTTACTGGGGGGAAACGTGCAGTACTTC. As protein: CASSLLGGNVQYF.

This clonotype was observed many times. The J gene is TRBJ2-7, the V gene TRBV9; no reliable D call. This CDR3 region has 12 residues. Germline values: CDR1 SGDLS, CDR2 YYNGEE. Trimming shortened V by 3 bases and J by 2 bases, and 6 bases separated the two germline ends. The CDR3 DNA is TGTGCCAGCAGCGGGGGAACCTACGAGCAGTACTTC. Protein sequence: CASSGGTYEQYF.

This clonotype showed up just a few times. Given a much more abundant clone one base away, this may be a read error. The CDR3 sequence: CASCLYIPGTSGGLNIQYF. The CDR3 nucleotides read TGTGCCAGCTGCTTATATATTCCAGGAACTAGCGGGGGACTAAACATTCAGTACTTC. The rearrangement uses TRBV7-6 and TRBJ2-4; 11 bases match TRBD2. The CDR3 contains 19 residues. In germline, CDR1 is SGHVS, CDR2 FNYEAQ.

This clonotype was counted a few times. Its ends do not fully match the called genes, so a read error is possible. The chain joins TRBV18 to TRBJ2-5; 9 bases align to TRBD1. The CDR3 is 15 residues long. Germline CDR1 reads KGHSH; CDR2 reads LQKENI. The CDR3 loop reads CAGSPGQGPGETQYF. The DNA of the CDR3 is TGTGCCGGCTCACCAGGACAGGGGCCGGGGGAGACCCAGTACTTC.

This clonotype was seen at least ten times. V is TRBV4-1 and J is TRBJ2-4, with TRBD1 matching over 9 bases. Looked up from germline, CDR1 is MGHRA and CDR2 is YSYEKL. The CDR3 has 16 residues. The V and J ends lost 5 bases and 2 bases, in that order; junction bases with no gene match: 7. The CDR3 nucleotides read TGCGCCAGCAGCATACAGGGGGCCGCTTCCAAAAACATTCAGTACTTC. It codes for CASSIQGAASKNIQYF.

Ten or more counts support this clonotype. The chain carries TRBV19 and TRBJ1-1; tentatively, D is TRBD1 (5 bases). Trimming pared 3 bases from V and 4 bases from J, leaving 9 bases between. CDR1 and CDR2 from the germline V gene are LNHDA and SQIVND (reference sequence). CDR3 length: 13 amino acids. CDR3 DNA sequence: TGTGCCAGTAGTATTTGGGGGGGCACTGAAGCTTTCTTT. It codes for CASSIWGGTEAFF.

This chain joins TRBV19 and TRBJ2-7, with D unclear. V was clipped by 4 bases and J by 1 base, with 8 bases between them. CDR1 and CDR2 from the germline V gene are LNHDA and SQIVND (reference sequence). CDR3 size: 13 residues. The CDR3, as DNA: TGTGCCAGTAGTACAGGTCCGTCCTACGAGCAGTACTTC. Residues: CASSTGPSYEQYF.

Ten or more counts support this clonotype. V usage is TRBV6-1 and J usage is TRBJ2-7, with TRBD1 as a possible D gene (6 bases). V lost 2 bases and J lost 1, with 9 bases in between. Germline loops: CDR1 MNHNS, CDR2 SASEGT. This CDR3 has 14 amino acids. Here the CDR3 reads CASSETGLSYEQYF. CDR3 coding DNA: TGTGCCAGCAGTGAAACAGGGTTATCCTACGAGCAGTACTTC.

Regarding this clonotype: A much bigger clone sits one base away, suggesting this may be a read error. The J gene is TRBJ2-7, the V gene TRBV4-1, with D possibly TRBD2 on 5 matching bases. The CDR3 has 18 amino acids. In germline, CDR1 is MGHRA, CDR2 YSYEKL. V was trimmed by 0 bases and J by 0 bases, leaving 18 bases between them. The CDR3: CASSQDGRGRLGSYEQYF. The CDR3 DNA sequence: TGCGCCAGCAGCCAAGATGGCCGGGGAAGGTTGGGCTCCTACGAGCAGTACTTC.

Notes on this clonotype: A much larger clone lies a single base off, so this may be a read error. The rearrangement joins TRBV6-5 to TRBJ2-5; D is perhaps TRBD2 (6 bases). Germline lookup yields CDR1 MNHEY and CDR2 SVGAGI. The V gene lost 0 bases and the J gene lost 9 bases, with 11 bases spanning the gap. This CDR3 has 13 amino acids. DNA for the CDR3: TGTGCCAGCAGTTACTCGGGGGGTAAGGCCCAGTACTTC. It yields the protein CASSYSGGKAQYF.

This clonotype appeared a few times. This sequence joins TRBV20-1 and TRBJ2-7; weak D call: TRBD2 (6 bases). The CDR3 spans 13 residues. Germline V CDR1 and CDR2: DFQATT, SNEGSKA (reference sequence). The V gene lost 3 bases and the J gene lost 0 bases, with 9 bases spanning the gap. The CDR3 DNA reads as TGCAGTGCTAGGGGGGGAATCTCCTACGAGCAGTACTTC. This gives the protein CSARGGISYEQYF.

Turning to this clonotype: Mismatch with germline at one junction end may stem from a read error. The V and J genes are TRBV28 and TRBJ2-7, with 8 bases identical to TRBD1. This CDR3 comprises 17 residues. CDR1 MDHEN and CDR2 SYDVKM come from the germline V gene. The CDR3 DNA is TGTGCCAGCAGTCTCACCCGAACGACAGGGGTCTCCTACGCGCAGTACTTC. Its translation is CASSLTRTTGVSYAQYF.

Details on this clonotype: A read error may be the cause here, since a much bigger clone is one base away. V is TRBV2 and J is TRBJ2-2, with 9 nucleotides matching TRBD2. V shed 4 bases, J shed 4 bases, and the junction held 7 bases outside the gene matches. Germline V gene data show CDR1 as SNHLY and CDR2 as FYNNEI. CDR3 size: 16 residues. As DNA, the CDR3 is TGTGCCAGCAGTGCAGGAGCGGGGGGTCTCACCGGGGAGCTGTTTTTT. Residues: CASSAGAGGLTGELFF.

This clonotype was seen at least ten times. J is TRBJ2-6 and V is TRBV4-3; D uncertain. With 8 bases removed from V and 2 bases from J, the gap between germline ends came to 10 bases. CDR3 size: 14 residues. Germline lookup yields CDR1 LGHNA and CDR2 YSLEER. The CDR3 here is CASDSEAGANVLTF. The CDR3 bases are TGCGCCAGCGACTCCGAAGCTGGGGCCAACGTCCTGACTTTC.